Below, 15 T cell receptor beta chains from the same sample are listed, as sequenced in a study of shared clonotypes between healthy human individuals. Measured with immunoSEQ multiplex PCR; TCRdb has only the in-frame clones, and not every one. Here the sample spans about 380,000 clones, approximately 97% being singletons. Specimen: memory CD8+ T cells sorted from blood. The subset is: CD45RO+ cells pooled with CCR7-negative TemRA cells. The receptors originated from a man between 25 and 39 years old in good health.

The chain carries TRBV9 and TRBJ2-5, with 8 bases matching TRBD2. The V and J ends lost 0 bases and 1 base, in that order; junction bases with no gene match: 8. The CDR3 sequence is 17 residues long. CDR1 SGDLS and CDR2 YYNGEE come from the germline V gene. The DNA of the CDR3 is TGTGCCAGCAGCGTAGATGGTAGCGGGGAAATCCAAGAGACCCAGTACTTC. Encoded protein: CASSVDGSGEIQETQYF.

The chain uses TRBV23-1 and TRBJ1-2; no definite D call. TRBV23-1 is filed as an ORF, its function uncertain. There are 13 residues in the CDR3. V lost 3 bases, J lost 7 bases, and 12 bases lay in between. The CDR3 protein is CASSQPRGPGYTF. The CDR3, as DNA: TGCGCCAGCAGTCAGCCGCGAGGGCCTGGCTACACCTTC.

J is TRBJ2-7 and V is TRBV12-5; 7 bases are a match to TRBD2. The CDR3 sequence is 14 residues long. V was clipped by 7 bases and J by 2 bases; unmatched bases: 8. CDR1 is LGHNT and CDR2 is FRNRAP in the germline V gene. The CDR3 loop is CASAASGTTYEQYF. The CDR3 nucleotides read TGTGCTAGTGCCGCCTCCGGGACTACCTACGAGCAGTACTTC.

The chain joins TRBV29-1 to TRBJ1-4; tentative D call: TRBD1 (5 bases). The CDR3 loop spans 12 amino acids. Germline assignment: CDR1 SQVTM and CDR2 ANQGSEA. V was clipped by 5 bases and J by 3 bases, with 7 bases between them. CDR3 amino acids: CSVTGANEKLFF. The CDR3 DNA sequence: TGCAGCGTTACAGGCGCTAATGAAAAACTGTTTTTT.

The V call is TRBV11-2, the J call TRBJ2-5; 10 nucleotides agree with TRBD2. V shed 5 bases, J shed 4 bases, and the junction held 4 bases outside the gene matches. CDR1 is SGHAT and CDR2 is FQNNGV in the germline V gene. This CDR3 spans 14 amino acids. The chain's CDR3 is CASSRTSGGETQYF. For the CDR3, the DNA is TGTGCCAGCAGCCGGACTAGCGGAGGAGAGACCCAGTACTTC. The full variable domain, its missing parts supplied by reference TRBV11-2 and TRBJ2-5, is EAGVAQSPRYKIIEKRQSVAFWCNPISGHATLYWYQQILGQGPKLLIQFQNNGVVDDSQLPKDRFSAERLKGVDSTLKIQPAKLEDSAVYLCASSRTSGGETQYFGPGTRLLVL.

Details on this clone: The same CDR3 can be traced to other DNA sequences in this sample. The V and J genes are TRBV6-5 and TRBJ1-3; D remains ambiguous. Trimming pared 0 bases from V and 0 bases from J, leaving 6 bases between. Per the germline V gene, CDR1 is MNHEY and CDR2 is SVGAGI. This CDR3 contains 15 residues. CDR3 loop: CASSYSKSSGNTIYF. The CDR3 region has the DNA TGTGCCAGCAGTTACTCGAAGAGCTCTGGAAACACCATATATTTT.

The chain's CDR3 is CASSFLGDQPQHF. CDR3 nucleotide sequence: TGCGCCAGCAGCTTCCTCGGGGATCAGCCCCAGCATTTT. The J gene is TRBJ1-5, the V gene TRBV5-1; D is uncertain. The CDR3 contains 13 residues. CDR1 is SGHRS, CDR2 YFSETQ, per germline. Trimming cost V 2 bases and J 5 bases, with 8 bases left between them.

The chain links TRBV2 to TRBJ2-7, with 7 bases matching TRBD1. V shed 6 bases, J shed 2 bases, and the junction held 4 bases outside the gene matches. CDR3 length: 13 residues. Per the germline V gene, CDR1 is SNHLY and CDR2 is FYNNEI. CDR3 nucleotides: TGTGCCAGCAGCCCCGACAGGGCCTACGAGCAGTACTTC. It encodes CASSPDRAYEQYF.

On this clone itself: Other nucleotide sequences from this sample produce the same CDR3. The gene calls are TRBV29-1 and TRBJ2-7; unclear D gene. This CDR3 is 13 amino acids long. Germline values: CDR1 SQVTM, CDR2 ANQGSEA. Trimming cost V 4 bases and J 0 bases, with 10 bases left between them. CDR3: CSVVGRFSYEQYF. In nucleotides, the CDR3 is TGCAGCGTTGTCGGCAGGTTCTCCTACGAGCAGTACTTC.

Notes on this clone: The sample holds other DNA sequences that translate to the same CDR3. The chain employs TRBV5-1 and TRBJ2-5; no reliable D call. Between the trimmed V and J ends, which lost 5 bases and 3 bases, there was a span of 5 bases. The germline CDR1 and CDR2 sequences are SGHRS and YFSETQ. The CDR3 has 11 amino acids. Here the CDR3 reads CASSVEETQYF. In nucleotides, the CDR3 is TGCGCCAGCAGTGTTGAAGAGACCCAGTACTTC.

V gene TRBV6-1 combines with J gene TRBJ1-1; D remains unclear. CDR3 size: 14 residues. Germline-derived CDR1 and CDR2 are MNHNS and SASEGT. Trimming pared 2 bases from V and 1 base from J, leaving 8 bases between. The chain's CDR3 is CASSEFERNTEAFF. CDR3 bases: TGTGCCAGCAGTGAATTTGAAAGGAACACTGAAGCTTTCTTT.

The chain recombines TRBV13 with TRBJ2-7; the match to TRBD1 covers 9 bases. The V and J ends lost 10 bases and 2 bases, in that order; junction bases with no gene match: 9. Germline lookup yields CDR1 PRHDT and CDR2 FYEKMQ (reference sequence). The CDR3 has 14 amino acids. Here the CDR3 DNA reads TGTGCCAAACCCGGACAGGGGTCCCCCTACGAGCAGTACTTC. Its protein product is CAKPGQGSPYEQYF.

The chain couples TRBV7-9 to TRBJ2-3; a weak D match, TRBD1 (5 bases). Germline-derived CDR1 and CDR2 are SEHNR and FQNEAQ (reference sequence). V was pared by 5 bases and J by 0 bases, with 21 bases between. The CDR3 contains 18 residues. The CDR3 nucleotides read TGTGCCAGCAGCGTTGATCGGAGACACAGGTCTAGCACAGATACGCAGTATTTT. This gives the protein CASSVDRRHRSSTDTQYF.

The chain joins TRBV13 to TRBJ2-1; no reliable D call. Germline V CDR1 and CDR2: PRHDT, FYEKMQ (reference sequence). The V gene lost 2 bases and the J gene lost 4 bases, with 3 bases spanning the gap. CDR3 length: 12 amino acids. The CDR3 protein is CASSLIYNEQFF. CDR3 DNA sequence: TGTGCCAGCAGCTTAATATACAATGAGCAGTTCTTC.

This chain links TRBV5-4 with TRBJ2-7, with 8 positions matching TRBD2. The CDR3 has 16 amino acids. Germline CDR1 reads SGHNT; CDR2 reads YYREEE (reference sequence). V shed 4 bases and J 1 base; nucleotides not matched to a gene: 10. CDR3 bases: TGTGCCAGCAGCCATTCAAGCGGGAGAGCGTCCTACGAGCAGTACTTC. It codes for CASSHSSGRASYEQYF. The entire variable domain, with the rest obtained from reference TRBV5-4 and TRBJ2-7, is as follows: ETGVTQSPTHLIKTRGQQVTLRCSSQSGHNTVSWYQQALGQGPQFIFQYYREEENGRGNFPPRFSGLQFPNYSSELNVNALELDDSALYLCASSHSSGRASYEQYFGPGTRLTVT.